The sequence of this TCR beta chain was determined in a study of T cell responses to AZD1222 COVID-19 vaccine. This CDR3 spans 17 amino acids. Germline CDR1 is SGHVS and CDR2 is FQNEAQ. Unmatched junction bases numbered 10, after V lost 5 bases and J lost 0 bases. Repertoires were generated with immunoSEQ multiplex PCR, while TCRdb's copy carries only in-frame clones and drops some. Of some 200,000 clones detected, about nine tenths appear once; the ten largest clones hold approximately 1.8%. The sequenced sample was peripheral blood, obtained 28 days after the second AZD1222 dose. This sequence joins TRBV7-8 and TRBJ1-2, with 9 bases matching TRBD1. The clonotype was recovered from an adult who received the AZD1222 COVID-19 vaccine. The chain's CDR3 is CASSPRDRELTNYGYTF. In DNA form, the CDR3 reads TGTGCCAGCAGCCCTCGGGACAGGGAACTAACTAACTATGGCTACACCTTC.